Presented here are 28 T cell receptor beta chains from one specimen sequenced in a study of TIL therapy for anti-PD-1-resistant metastatic lung cancer. The time point here: pre-treatment sample, taken before nivolumab and TIL therapy. Sequencing used immunoSEQ v3. Sequencing was performed with immunoSEQ multiplex PCR; in TCRdb, only in-frame clones are kept and a portion is missing. The sample contains tens of thousands of clones, roughly 85% of which appear only once. The sample consisted of blood, taken at baseline. The receptors come from an older man with non-small cell lung cancer.

The V and J genes are TRBV7-2 and TRBJ2-1; D ambiguous. The germline V and J ends were trimmed by 1 base and 4 bases, with 14 bases remaining between them. CDR3 length equals 16 residues. Per germline, CDR1 SGHTA and CDR2 FQGNSA. Here the CDR3 DNA reads TGTGCCAGCAGCTTAGGATCAGGACCTCAATACAATGAGCAGTTCTTC. Its translation: CASSLGSGPQYNEQFF.

The chain is built from TRBV7-3 and TRBJ2-2; 7 nucleotides line up with TRBD1. The J segment lost 5 bases and the V segment lost 2 bases, leaving 5 bases of the junction unmatched. This CDR3 comprises 15 residues. Germline-derived CDR1 and CDR2 are SGHTA and FQGTGA. The CDR3: CASSLGTATTGELFF. CDR3 coding DNA: TGTGCCAGCAGCTTAGGGACAGCGACTACCGGGGAGCTGTTTTTT.

The CDR3 coding sequence is TGCGCCAGCAGCCAAGATCGACTAGCGGCCACCTACGAGCAGTACTTC. This sequence encodes CASSQDRLAATYEQYF. This chain connects TRBV4-1 to TRBJ2-7; 9 nucleotides line up with TRBD2. V was pared by 0 bases and J by 2 bases, with 5 bases of the junction left unmatched. The CDR3 extends over 16 amino acids. Germline CDR1 MGHRA, CDR2 YSYEKL.

The chain joins TRBV7-9 to TRBJ1-2; no clear D. This CDR3 has 13 amino acids. Trimming cost V 2 bases and J 2 bases, with 6 bases left between them. The V gene's germline CDR1 is SEHNR and CDR2 FQNEAQ (reference sequence). CDR3 in DNA: TGTGCCAGCAGCTTACGAGGAAACTATGGCTACACCTTC. Its translation: CASSLRGNYGYTF.

Here the CDR3 DNA reads TGTGCCAGCACCCCCTGGCGGGACGGGGGTTATCAGCCCCAGCATTTT. Amino acids: CASTPWRDGGYQPQHF. The chain carries TRBV28 and TRBJ1-5, with D possibly matching TRBD1 (5 bases). The ends were cut back, 7 bases at V and 5 bases at J, with 21 bases in the middle. CDR3 size: 16 residues. The V gene's germline CDR1 is MDHEN and CDR2 SYDVKM. The whole variable domain, filled in from reference TRBV28 and TRBJ1-5, reads DVKVTQSSRYLVKRTGEKVFLECVQDMDHENMFWYRQDPGLGLRLIYFSYDVKMKEKGDIPEGYSVSREKKERFSLILESASTNQTSMYLCASTPWRDGGYQPQHFGDGTRLSIL.

The V call is TRBV27, the J call TRBJ2-1; D is unresolved. The V and J ends lost 2 bases and 2 bases respectively, with 10 bases between them. The CDR3 spans 15 residues. From germline, CDR1 is MNHEY and CDR2 SMNVEV (reference sequence). Written as DNA, the CDR3 is TGTGCCAGCAGTTTAGCCGCCAGTCCCTACAATGAGCAGTTCTTC. Translating it yields CASSLAASPYNEQFF.

The genes are TRBV29-1 and TRBJ2-1; unclear D gene. The CDR3 covers 16 residues. Germline CDR1 SQVTM, CDR2 ANQGSEA. V was clipped by 4 bases and J by 0 bases, with 16 bases between them. In nucleotides, the CDR3 is TGCAGCGTTGGGCCCCCCTGGGTGAGCTCCTACAATGAGCAGTTCTTC. Encoded protein: CSVGPPWVSSYNEQFF.

The chain joins TRBV7-9 to TRBJ1-1, with D perhaps TRBD1 (6 bases). Germline V CDR1 and CDR2: SEHNR, FQNEAQ (reference sequence). The CDR3 length is 16 residues. The V end was cut by 4 bases, the J end by 4 bases, with 19 bases between. The CDR3 DNA is TGTGCCAGCAGCTCCCGTCTCGGGGAGGGGGTCACTGAAGCTTTCTTT. Its translation is CASSSRLGEGVTEAFF.

The chain uses TRBV14 and TRBJ2-1; TRBD1 matches at 11 bases. This CDR3 has 15 amino acids. The V gene's germline CDR1 is SGHDN and CDR2 FVKESK. V was pared by 2 bases and J by 7 bases, with 4 bases of the junction left unmatched. The CDR3 nucleotides read TGTGCCAGCAGCCAATTTGGACAGGGGGCTAATGAGCAGTTCTTC. Translation gives CASSQFGQGANEQFF.

V and J are TRBV11-2 and TRBJ2-5; no reliable D call. The CDR3 totals 10 residues. Trimming cost V 8 bases and J 7 bases, with 8 bases left between them. Germline CDR1 SGHAT, CDR2 FQNNGV. The CDR3 region has the DNA TGTGCCAGCGCTCAGGCGACCCAGTACTTC. Its translation is CASAQATQYF.

The J gene is TRBJ2-1, the V gene TRBV28, with 9 positions matching TRBD2. This CDR3 comprises 11 residues. J was trimmed by 14 bases and V by 6 bases; bases with no gene match: 5. Per germline, CDR1 MDHEN and CDR2 SYDVKM. The CDR3 spells CASRTSGPEFF. The CDR3 coding sequence is TGTGCCAGCAGGACTAGCGGCCCGGAGTTCTTC.

V usage is TRBV5-6 and J usage is TRBJ2-3, with D perhaps matching TRBD1 (6 bases). The CDR3 sequence is 16 residues long. V was clipped by 0 bases and J by 0 bases, with 11 bases between them. The germline V gene has CDR1 SGHDT and CDR2 YYEEEE. DNA for the CDR3: TGTGCCAGCAGCTTGGATACAGGGTATAGCACAGATACGCAGTATTTT. This encodes CASSLDTGYSTDTQYF.

The count of this clone is one. The rearrangement joins TRBV5-6 to TRBJ2-1; 10 bases agree with TRBD2. Trimming at V came to 5 bases and at J to 6 bases, leaving 8 bases not matched to a gene. The CDR3 spans 15 residues. Germline CDR1 reads SGHDT; CDR2 reads YYEEEE. CDR3 loop: CASRGLADKFNEQFF. CDR3 in DNA: TGTGCCAGCAGAGGACTAGCGGATAAATTCAATGAGCAGTTCTTC.

This chain joins TRBV2 and TRBJ1-4, with D possibly TRBD1 on 6 matching bases. Trimming cost V 5 bases and J 7 bases, with 11 bases left between them. Germline CDR1 SNHLY, CDR2 FYNNEI. This CDR3 is built from 13 residues. DNA for the CDR3: TGTGCCAGCAGTAGGGGGGAGAGTGAAAAACTGTTTTTT. Its translation: CASSRGESEKLFF.

The chain links TRBV10-2 to TRBJ2-2; 14 nucleotides match TRBD2. Per the germline V gene, CDR1 is WSHSY and CDR2 is SAAADI. J lost 3 bases, V lost 6 bases, and 9 bases had no gene match. The CDR3 sequence is 18 residues long. CDR3 DNA: TGCGCCAGCAGGGGGACTAGCGGGAGTATGGTGGACACCGGGGAGCTGTTTTTT. It is translated as CASRGTSGSMVDTGELFF.

V gene TRBV7-2 combines with J gene TRBJ1-4, with a tentative D call TRBD1 (5 bases). V was clipped by 5 bases and J by 10 bases, with 8 bases between them. This CDR3 has 11 amino acids. Germline V gene lookup returns CDR1 SGHTA and CDR2 FQGNSA. In DNA, the CDR3 is TGTGCCAGCAGCGCTAGGGGAAAACTGTTTTTT. Its translation is CASSARGKLFF.

The chain combines TRBV5-4 with TRBJ1-2, with D tentatively TRBD1 (6 bases). Germline V gene lookup returns CDR1 SGHNT and CDR2 YYREEE (reference sequence). V lost 0 bases, J lost 10 bases, and 16 bases lay in between. CDR3 length equals 14 residues. CDR3 region: CASSLGGAPLDYTF. DNA for the CDR3: TGTGCCAGCAGCTTGGGGGGGGCCCCATTGGACTACACCTTC. Drawing the rest from reference TRBV5-4 and TRBJ1-2, the complete variable domain is ETGVTQSPTHLIKTRGQQVTLRCSSQSGHNTVSWYQQALGQGPQFIFQYYREEENGRGNFPPRFSGLQFPNYSSELNVNALELDDSALYLCASSLGGAPLDYTFGSGTRLTVV.

The genes are TRBV9 and TRBJ2-1; D remains ambiguous. The length of the CDR3 is 16 residues. Trimming removed 2 bases from V and 7 bases from J, with 19 bases in between. Germline CDR1 SGDLS, CDR2 YYNGEE. DNA of the CDR3: TGTGCCAGCAGCGTTACGATTAGCCGACCACTTAATGAGCAGTTCTTC. It specifies CASSVTISRPLNEQFF.

The V and J genes are TRBV6-6 and TRBJ2-3; D might be TRBD1 (6 bases). The germline V gene encodes CDR1 MNHNY and CDR2 SVGAGI (reference sequence). Trimming shortened V by 8 bases and J by 3 bases, and 9 bases separated the two germline ends. This CDR3 has 12 amino acids. CDR3 in DNA: TGTGCCAGCCGAAGGGGGACAGATACGCAGTATTTT. Protein sequence: CASRRGTDTQYF.

CDR3 sequence: CASRTGTGGHSPLHF. The DNA for the CDR3 is TGTGCCAGCAGGACCGGGACAGGGGGTCATTCACCCCTCCACTTT. The chain links TRBV6-5 to TRBJ1-6; 11 bases fit TRBD1. This CDR3 spans 15 amino acids. The trim removed 6 bases at V and 8 bases at J, leaving 6 bases unmatched. Germline values: CDR1 MNHEY, CDR2 SVGAGI.

This chain connects TRBV28 to TRBJ1-4, with D possibly TRBD1 on 5 matching bases. Trimming left V 2 bases short and J 8 bases short, with 12 bases between. The CDR3 consists of 14 residues. CDR1 is MDHEN and CDR2 is SYDVKM in the germline V gene. The CDR3 protein is CASSLIQGREKLFF. CDR3 nucleotides: TGTGCCAGCAGTTTAATTCAGGGACGGGAAAAACTGTTTTTT.

The rearrangement uses TRBV11-3 and TRBJ2-1; 8 nucleotides match TRBD1. This CDR3 spans 14 amino acids. V was pared by 2 bases and J by 7 bases, with 4 bases of the junction left unmatched. Germline V lookup: CDR1 SGHNT, CDR2 YENEEA. CDR3 bases: TGTGCCAGCAGCTTACAGGGGGCCCCTAATGAGCAGTTCTTC. This translates into CASSLQGAPNEQFF. Full variable domain (missing parts from reference TRBV11-3 and TRBJ2-1): EAGVVQSPRYKIIEKKQPVAFWCNPISGHNTLYWYLQNLGQGPELLIRYENEEAVDDSQLPKDRFSAERLKGVDSTLKIQPAELGDSAVYLCASSLQGAPNEQFFGPGTRLTVL.

V usage is TRBV7-9 and J usage is TRBJ2-1, with 8 bases aligning to TRBD2. CDR3 size: 14 residues. Germline CDR1 is SEHNR and CDR2 is FQNEAQ (reference sequence). The V and J ends lost 5 bases and 6 bases, in that order; junction bases with no gene match: 6. CDR3 sequence: CASSLLAGSNEQFF. CDR3 sequence (DNA): TGTGCCAGCAGCCTTTTAGCGGGAAGCAATGAGCAGTTCTTC.

J is TRBJ1-1 and V is TRBV7-9; 11 nucleotides line up with TRBD1. After removal of 4 bases from V and 3 bases from J, the junction contained 13 bases not matched to a gene. Germline V CDR1 and CDR2: SEHNR, FQNEAQ (reference sequence). The length of the CDR3 is 18 residues. This CDR3 is CASSSPSGTGGLHTEAFF. In DNA form, the CDR3 reads TGTGCCAGCAGCTCTCCCTCCGGGACAGGGGGATTACACACTGAAGCTTTCTTT.

The gene calls are TRBV27 and TRBJ1-3; D is possibly TRBD1 (5 bases). Trimming cost V 2 bases and J 3 bases, with 11 bases left between them. Germline V gene sequence: CDR1 MNHEY, CDR2 SMNVEV (reference sequence). This CDR3 region has 15 residues. The CDR3 protein is CASSLKGIVGNTIYF. The CDR3 DNA is TGTGCCAGCAGTTTAAAGGGGATTGTTGGAAACACCATATATTTT.

This chain joins TRBV15 and TRBJ2-1; the D gene is possibly TRBD2 (6 bases). Germline-derived CDR1 and CDR2 are LNHNV and YYDKDF (reference sequence). V lost 3 bases to trimming and J lost 0 bases, with 12 bases between them. This CDR3 has 16 amino acids. For the CDR3, the DNA is TGTGCCACCAGCAGTGATCGGGGGAGCTCCTACAATGAGCAGTTCTTC. Residues: CATSSDRGSSYNEQFF.

The V and J genes are TRBV27 and TRBJ2-7; 8 bases are shared with TRBD2. Germline-derived CDR1 and CDR2 are MNHEY and SMNVEV (reference sequence). V was pared by 2 bases and J by 5 bases, with 2 bases of the junction left unmatched. The CDR3 has 13 amino acids. CDR3 DNA sequence: TGTGCCAGCAGTTTAACCGGGGGGGACGAGCAGTACTTC. Protein: CASSLTGGDEQYF.

The chain joins TRBV15 to TRBJ1-1; D unresolved. Trimming left V 1 base short and J 5 bases short, with 11 bases between. Germline assignment: CDR1 LNHNV and CDR2 YYDKDF (reference sequence). This CDR3 is 14 amino acids long. The CDR3 loop reads CATSRVGVGTEAFF. CDR3 DNA sequence: TGTGCCACCAGCAGAGTTGGGGTAGGGACTGAAGCTTTCTTT.